These 13 T cell receptor beta chains were sequenced from one sample in a study of radiotherapy plus CTLA-4 blockade in lung cancer. Clones were read by immunoSEQ multiplex PCR, and TCRdb kept only the in-frame ones, dropping some. The sample includes about 26,000 clones, approximately 77% of them seen just once. Sequencing was performed on peripheral blood, taken from a patient treated with radiotherapy plus ipilimumab. Receptor source: a human donor with non-small cell lung cancer that progressed on radiotherapy plus ipilimumab.

This chain links TRBV18 with TRBJ2-3; D gene uncertain. Trimming shortened V by 0 bases and J by 0 bases, and 7 bases separated the two germline ends. CDR3 length equals 15 residues. From germline, CDR1 is KGHSH and CDR2 LQKENI. The CDR3 sequence: CASSPPVQSTDTQYF. The CDR3 nucleotides read TGTGCCAGCTCACCACCGGTCCAGAGCACAGATACGCAGTATTTT.

This chain joins TRBV4-2 and TRBJ2-2; D ambiguous. The CDR3 has 14 amino acids. V was shortened by 5 bases and J by 6 bases, with 13 bases between the two germline ends. Germline loops: CDR1 LGHNA, CDR2 YNFKEQ. The CDR3 coding sequence is TGTGCCAGCAGCACTTACCGTGGATCCGGGGAGCTGTTTTTT. Protein: CASSTYRGSGELFF.

This chain connects TRBV15 to TRBJ1-1; no reliable D call. The CDR3 loop spans 16 amino acids. V was shortened by 3 bases and J by 7 bases, with 21 bases between the two germline ends. CDR1 is LNHNV, CDR2 YYDKDF, per germline (reference sequence). The DNA for the CDR3 is TGTGCCACCAGCAGCGATTTGTTGGGCAACGGGGTTGAAGCTTTCTTT. It codes for CATSSDLLGNGVEAFF.

This clone showed up just a few times. The genes are TRBV19 and TRBJ2-1; TRBD2 matches at 10 bases. Germline CDR1 is LNHDA and CDR2 is SQIVND (reference sequence). This CDR3 has 19 amino acids. The J segment lost 4 bases and the V segment lost 1 base, leaving 13 bases of the junction unmatched. The CDR3 DNA follows: TGTGCCAGTAGTATAGGAAGCAGCGGGAGGGACATAACGTACAATGAGCAGTTCTTC. Translating gives CASSIGSSGRDITYNEQFF.

V gene TRBV5-6 combines with J gene TRBJ2-2, with D maybe TRBD1 (5 bases). Germline CDR1 and CDR2: SGHDT and YYEEEE. The length of the CDR3 is 15 residues. Trimming removed 1 base from V and 3 bases from J, with 10 bases in between. CDR3 region: CASSLTRDYTGELFF. The CDR3, as DNA: TGTGCCAGCAGCTTGACCAGGGATTACACCGGGGAGCTGTTTTTT.

The genes are TRBV7-6 and TRBJ2-2; 7 bases are a match to TRBD1. From germline, CDR1 is SGHVS and CDR2 FNYEAQ. The CDR3 is 15 residues long. V was pared by 4 bases and J by 7 bases, with 9 bases of the junction left unmatched. The CDR3 DNA reads as TGTGCCAGCAGCTCGAGACAGGGCGTAGGCGGGGAGCTGTTTTTT. This translates into CASSSRQGVGGELFF.

The chain carries TRBV4-1 and TRBJ2-5; 11 bases are a match to TRBD2. The V gene end was trimmed by 4 bases and the J gene end by 5 bases; junction bases not matched to a gene: 18. The CDR3 consists of 19 residues. Germline V gene data show CDR1 as MGHRA and CDR2 as YSYEKL. DNA of the CDR3: TGCGCCAGCAGCCTCCTTACCGGGACTAGCGGTATCGGTGGGGAGACCCAGTACTTC. This sequence encodes CASSLLTGTSGIGGETQYF.

The chain recombines TRBV4-2 with TRBJ2-5; the D is unclear. This CDR3 comprises 13 residues. The V gene lost 0 bases and the J gene lost 5 bases, with 7 bases spanning the gap. Germline lookup yields CDR1 LGHNA and CDR2 YNFKEQ. CDR3 bases: TGTGCCAGCAGCCAAGAACCGAGGGAGACCCAGTACTTC. It yields the protein CASSQEPRETQYF.

The chain joins TRBV29-1 to TRBJ2-1; D is uncertain. CDR3 length: 12 amino acids. The V gene's germline CDR1 is SQVTM and CDR2 ANQGSEA. With 5 bases removed from V and 6 bases from J, the gap between germline ends came to 11 bases. This chain's CDR3 is CSVKVPSNEQFF. In DNA, the CDR3 is TGCAGCGTTAAGGTTCCGAGCAATGAGCAGTTCTTC.

V gene TRBV28 combines with J gene TRBJ2-7; D is unclear. This CDR3 comprises 11 residues. Germline V CDR1 and CDR2: MDHEN, SYDVKM. V lost 4 bases to trimming and J lost 3 bases, with 4 bases between them. CDR3 in amino acids: CASSWGYEQYF. The DNA of the CDR3 is TGTGCCAGCAGTTGGGGCTACGAGCAGTACTTC.

This clone was seen a few times. The chain carries TRBV28 and TRBJ2-3, with a tentative D call TRBD1 (6 bases). V lost 5 bases and J lost 6, with 15 bases in between. The CDR3 contains 14 residues. Germline V gene sequence: CDR1 MDHEN, CDR2 SYDVKM. The CDR3 spells CASSPGTRQDTQYF. CDR3 DNA: TGTGCCAGCAGTCCCGGGACAAGACAGGATACGCAGTATTTT.

V is TRBV7-9 and J is TRBJ1-2; no firm D call. This CDR3 contains 14 residues. Germline loops: CDR1 SEHNR, CDR2 FQNEAQ (reference sequence). Between the trimmed V and J ends, which lost 5 bases and 6 bases, there was a span of 16 bases. The DNA of the CDR3 is TGTGCCAGCAGCCGTGTCCAGGTTCTTAATGGCTACACCTTC. Its translation: CASSRVQVLNGYTF.

V gene TRBV13 combines with J gene TRBJ1-1, with D perhaps TRBD1 (5 bases). V lost 0 bases to trimming and J lost 5 bases, with 7 bases between them. Germline CDR1 is PRHDT and CDR2 is FYEKMQ (reference sequence). CDR3 length equals 13 residues. The CDR3 DNA is TGTGCCAGCAGCTTAGGGGGGCCGACTGAAGCTTTCTTT. Translated: CASSLGGPTEAFF.